This T cell receptor (beta chain) was sequenced for a study of siplizumab effects on memory and regulatory T cells. Findings and limits, study-wide: The apparent diversity of naive T cells exceeded that of memory cells, and naive T cells seemed to make a major contribution to the alloresponse.

As to this clone: Its cognate antigen is unknown.

The repertoire was sequenced with immunoSEQ multiplex PCR; TCRdb's copy has only in-frame clones and lacks some. The sample lists around 86,000 clones; approximately 95% were seen once. Per germline, CDR1 SGHNT and CDR2 YYREEE (reference sequence). This CDR3 has 15 residues. V gave up 4 bases and J gave up 0 bases, with 13 bases separating them. This chain joins TRBV5-4 and TRBJ1-2; unclear D gene. The clonotype was recovered from a human donor in good health. Sequencing used non-Treg CD4+ T cells sorted from blood. The DNA of the CDR3 is TGTGCCAGCAGCCTCCAGGATTCAGCTAACTATGGCTACACCTTC. It yields the protein CASSLQDSANYGYTF.